The 6 T cell receptor beta chains listed next were all sequenced from one sample in a study of T cells in Graves' hyperthyroidism and ophthalmopathy. RNA transcripts provided the source from which TCR beta CDR3 regions were amplified. HTBI primers were the set used in a first-round RT-PCR of the TCR CDR3. Each CDR3 protein is one row after TCRdb ran MiXCR on the multiplex PCR reads. The table lists about 460,000 distinct CDR3 sequences, 22% of them singletons. Sequenced material: blood. The receptors were gathered from a woman aged 70-85 years with Graves' ophthalmopathy.

In its sample, this clonotype was seen many times. The chain links TRBV7-2 to TRBJ2-7; 9 bases agree with TRBD2. V dropped 3 bases and J dropped 2; count of bases not matched to a gene: 5. From germline, CDR1 is SGHTA and CDR2 FQGNSA. This CDR3 region has 15 residues. Here the CDR3 DNA reads TGTGCCAGCAGCTTGGCGGGAGGGCCGACCTACGAGCAGTACTTC. The encoded protein is CASSLAGGPTYEQYF.

Many counts were recorded for this clonotype. This chain uses TRBV7-2 with TRBJ2-5, with 9 bases aligning to TRBD2. CDR1 is SGHTA and CDR2 is FQGNSA in the germline V gene. V dropped 3 bases and J dropped 4; count of bases not matched to a gene: 3. The CDR3 is made up of 14 amino acids. In DNA, the CDR3 is TGTGCCAGCAGCTTTAGCGGGAGAGGAGAGACCCAGTACTTC. Amino acids: CASSFSGRGETQYF. Using reference TRBV7-2 and TRBJ2-5 for the parts outside the CDR3, the full variable domain is GAGVSQSPSNKVTEKGKDVELRCDPISGHTALYWYRQSLGQGLEFLIYFQGNSAPDKSGLPSDRFSAERTGGSVSTLTIQRTQQEDSAVYLCASSFSGRGETQYFGPGTRLLVL.

This clonotype was recorded many times. The V gene is TRBV6-2 or TRBV6-3, the J gene TRBJ2-7; 8 bases are a match to TRBD2. Per the germline V gene, CDR1 is MNHEY and CDR2 is SVGEGT. Trimming cost V 1 base and J 5 bases; bases outside gene matches: 13. The CDR3 consists of 17 residues. The CDR3 nucleotides read TGTGCCAGCAGTTACTATGGGAGAGCTAGCGGGTTCCACGAGCAGTACTTC. Encoded protein: CASSYYGRASGFHEQYF.

The genes are TRBV27 and TRBJ1-2; TRBD1 agrees at 9 bases. Trimming removed 10 bases from V and 8 bases from J; junction bases left unmatched: 17. Per the germline V gene, CDR1 is MNHEY and CDR2 is SMNVEV (reference sequence). The CDR3 has 15 amino acids. DNA for the CDR3: TGTGCCACCGGGAGGACGGGACAGGGCCTTTACGGCTACACCTTC. The encoded protein is CATGRTGQGLYGYTF.

The CDR3 protein is CASSSGLFGELFF. As DNA, the CDR3 is TGTGCCAGCAGTTCCGGACTCTTCGGGGAGCTGTTTTTT. The chain joins TRBV28 to TRBJ2-2; TRBD2 is a possible D gene (5 bases). V lost 4 bases, J lost 7 bases, and 10 bases lay in between. In germline, CDR1 is MDHEN, CDR2 SYDVKM. The length of the CDR3 is 13 residues.

The rearrangement uses TRBV5-1 and TRBJ2-3; 14 bases are a match to TRBD2. CDR1 SGHRS and CDR2 YFSETQ come from the germline V gene. The CDR3 length is 17 residues. V lost 1 base and J lost 4; bases outside the gene matches: 5. CDR3 bases: TGCGCCAGCAGCTTGCCTGGGACTAGCGGGAGCGCAGATACGCAGTATTTT. Translated, it gives CASSLPGTSGSADTQYF.